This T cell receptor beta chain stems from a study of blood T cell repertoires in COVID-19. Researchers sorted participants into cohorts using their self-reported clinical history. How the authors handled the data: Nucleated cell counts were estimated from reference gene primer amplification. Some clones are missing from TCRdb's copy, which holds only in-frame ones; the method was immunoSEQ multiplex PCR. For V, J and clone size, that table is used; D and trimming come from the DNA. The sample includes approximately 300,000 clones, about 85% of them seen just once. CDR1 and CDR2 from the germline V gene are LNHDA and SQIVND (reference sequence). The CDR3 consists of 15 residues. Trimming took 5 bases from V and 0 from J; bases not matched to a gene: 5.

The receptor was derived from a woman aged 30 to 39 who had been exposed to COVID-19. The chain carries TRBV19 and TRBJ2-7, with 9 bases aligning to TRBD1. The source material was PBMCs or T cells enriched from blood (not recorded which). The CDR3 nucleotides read TGTGCCAGTAGTTCCGGGACAGGGAGCTCCTACGAGCAGTACTTC. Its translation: CASSSGTGSSYEQYF.